This paragraph covers one T cell receptor beta chain sequence. Its antigen remains unknown. Germline V gene lookup returns CDR1 SGHKS and CDR2 YYEKEE (reference sequence). The CDR3 extends over 16 amino acids. Unmatched junction bases numbered 9, after V lost 3 bases and J lost 3 bases. The data are from a study of T cells in Graves' hyperthyroidism and ophthalmopathy. Diagnostic decisions used clinical symptoms, serum thyroxine and TRAb, thyroid ultrasound and orbital computed tomography. Using approximately 10 ml of fresh peripheral blood, PBMCs were prepared. Study outcomes and limitations: Among thyroid clonotypes expanded above 0.001, most also appeared in blood.

From RNA transcripts, TCR beta CDR3 regions were amplified. An initial round of RT-PCR targeting the TCR CDR3 relied on the HTBI primer set. TCRdb analysed the multiplex PCR reads with MiXCR anew, one entry per CDR3 protein. The sample lists some 600,000 distinct CDR3 sequences; roughly 14% were seen once. The clonotype was recovered from a young woman with Graves' hyperthyroidism that later progressed to Graves' ophthalmopathy. The material sequenced was blood. This chain connects TRBV5-5 to TRBJ2-7; 10 bases align to TRBD2. CDR3: CASSWDLAGVYYEQYF. The CDR3, as DNA: TGTGCCAGCAGCTGGGATCTAGCGGGAGTATACTACGAGCAGTACTTC.